This T cell receptor (beta chain) was found in a study of beta chain features in type 1 diabetes. Whole-study results and caveats: PCR may have favored shorter templates equally in patients and controls. People with Type 1 diabetes carried modestly yet significantly shorter TCRB CDR3s in all four CD4+ subsets.

Comments on this clone: Its antigen is unidentified.

This CDR3 is built from 16 residues. Trimming shortened V by 0 bases and J by 0 bases, and 8 bases separated the two germline ends. Investigators reverse transcribed all isolated RNA, so they sequenced expressed TCRB transcripts. The data were produced by immunoSEQ multiplex PCR, yet TCRdb's version contains in-frame clones alone and is incomplete. The data contain 640,000 or so clones, about an eighth of them seen just once; the ten biggest clones take up 0.02% to 0.025%. V and J are TRBV23-1 and TRBJ1-4; D ambiguous. TRBV23-1 is noted as an ORF with a role that remains uncertain. Material: naive CD4+ T cells from blood. The sequence came from a man aged 18 to 30 with type 1 diabetes. CDR3 coding DNA: TGCGCCAGCAGTCAATCGGGCAGGTCAACTAATGAAAAACTGTTTTTT. Amino acids: CASSQSGRSTNEKLFF.